These 15 T cell receptor beta chains came from one sample sequenced in a study of shared clonotypes between healthy human individuals. Assay used: immunoSEQ multiplex PCR; TCRdb lists only in-frame clones, some missing. The sample shows a few million clones, just over 90% of them seen only once. Sequences were obtained from naive CD4+ T cells sorted from blood. Noted subset: CD45RA+ positively selected. These receptors were collected from a young man in good health.

V usage is TRBV18 and J usage is TRBJ1-1; 9 bases are a match to TRBD1. The junction had 5 bases not matched to a gene; V was cut back by 1 base and J by 5 bases. The germline V gene has CDR1 KGHSH and CDR2 LQKENI. The length of the CDR3 is 15 residues. For the CDR3, the DNA is TGTGCCAGCTCACCACTAAGACAGGGGGGGACTGAAGCTTTCTTT. Translation gives CASSPLRQGGTEAFF.

This chain connects TRBV4-3 to TRBJ1-2, with D possibly matching TRBD1 (5 bases). From germline, CDR1 is LGHNA and CDR2 YSLEER. The CDR3 length is 16 residues. V was pared by 0 bases and J by 4 bases, with 15 bases between. CDR3 DNA: TGCGCCAGCAGCCAAGAATGGGGGACCATTTTCTATGGCTACACCTTC. This sequence encodes CASSQEWGTIFYGYTF.

The chain employs TRBV7-2 and TRBJ1-2, with 9 bases fitting TRBD1. Germline CDR1 reads SGHTA; CDR2 reads FQGNSA. The CDR3 extends over 16 amino acids. V lost 1 base and J lost 6; bases outside the gene matches: 9. The CDR3 reads CASSLVAGQGNNGYTF. The CDR3 coding sequence is TGTGCCAGCAGCTTAGTCGCCGGACAGGGGAACAATGGCTACACCTTC.

The table lists this clone with a few counts. As DNA, the CDR3 is TGTGCCAGCTCACCACTCCCAGACCCTAAGGCAGGAGAAGCTTTCTTT. Protein: CASSPLPDPKAGEAFF. The chain carries TRBV18 and TRBJ1-1; D remains unclear. Deletions cut 1 base from V and 8 bases from J, with 20 bases between. CDR1 is KGHSH and CDR2 is LQKENI in the germline V gene. This CDR3 spans 16 amino acids. Combining the CDR3 with reference TRBV18 and TRBJ1-1 gives the whole variable domain NAGVMQNPRHLVRRRGQEARLRCSPMKGHSHVYWYRQLPEEGLKFMVYLQKENIIDESGMPKERFSAEFPKEGPSILRIQQVVRGDSAAYFCASSPLPDPKAGEAFFGQGTRLTVV.

The rearrangement links TRBV6-4 to TRBJ1-2, with D maybe TRBD1 (6 bases). CDR3 size: 14 residues. The V gene's germline CDR1 is MRHNA and CDR2 SNTAGT. The ends were cut back, 3 bases at V and 5 bases at J, with 13 bases in the middle. The CDR3 region is CASSESQQGYGYTF. DNA of the CDR3: TGTGCCAGCAGTGAGTCCCAACAGGGATATGGCTACACCTTC.

V and J are TRBV7-6 and TRBJ2-7, with 7 bases lining up with TRBD2. Germline V gene data show CDR1 as SGHVS and CDR2 as FNYEAQ. Trimming removed 1 base from V and 3 bases from J; junction bases left unmatched: 15. This CDR3 has 18 residues. This CDR3 reads CASSLGPTVAGAGYEQYF. The CDR3 DNA follows: TGTGCCAGCAGCTTAGGACCCACGGTGGCGGGAGCAGGCTACGAGCAGTACTTC.

The CDR3 here is CASSSHSGLAKNIQYF. CDR3 nucleotide sequence: TGTGCCAGCAGTTCCCATAGCGGTCTAGCCAAAAACATTCAGTACTTC. The chain combines TRBV27 with TRBJ2-4; D is perhaps TRBD2 (6 bases). The CDR3 extends over 16 amino acids. Germline-derived CDR1 and CDR2 are MNHEY and SMNVEV (reference sequence). Deletions cut 4 bases from V and 0 bases from J, with 13 bases between.

This sequence joins TRBV7-6 and TRBJ2-5; 11 bases match TRBD1. V lost 6 bases and J lost 3; bases outside the gene matches: 9. Germline assignment: CDR1 SGHVS and CDR2 FNYEAQ. The CDR3 is 16 amino acids. This chain's CDR3 is CASRRTGGGRKETQYF. In DNA, the CDR3 is TGTGCCAGCAGACGGACAGGGGGCGGACGAAAAGAGACCCAGTACTTC.

This sequence joins TRBV19 and TRBJ1-1; the match to TRBD1 covers 7 bases. V gave up 7 bases and J gave up 4 bases; unmatched junction bases: 3. The CDR3 covers 12 residues. Germline CDR1 is LNHDA and CDR2 is SQIVND (reference sequence). CDR3 DNA: TGTGCCAGTACCGCAGGGGGCACTGAAGCTTTCTTT. It yields the protein CASTAGGTEAFF. Full variable domain (outside the CDR3, taken from reference TRBV19 and TRBJ1-1): DGGITQSPKYLFRKEGQNVTLSCEQNLNHDAMYWYRQDPGQGLRLIYYSQIVNDFQKGDIAEGYSVSREKKESFPLTVTSAQKNPTAFYLCASTAGGTEAFFGQGTRLTVV.

The chain joins TRBV19 to TRBJ1-5; D is unresolved. V was shortened by 8 bases and J by 0 bases, with 14 bases between the two germline ends. The CDR3 has 15 amino acids. Germline CDR1 is LNHDA and CDR2 is SQIVND (reference sequence). The DNA for the CDR3 is TGTGCCAGTCGGGTTTCTGCCTATAGCAATCAGCCCCAGCATTTT. It yields the protein CASRVSAYSNQPQHF.

The genes are TRBV6-6 and TRBJ1-2; D unclear. The V end was cut by 5 bases, the J end by 1 base, with 8 bases between. Germline CDR1 reads MNHNY; CDR2 reads SVGAGI (reference sequence). The CDR3 is 13 residues long. CDR3 DNA: TGTGCCAGCAGTCTAGACGTTAACTATGGCTACACCTTC. Protein: CASSLDVNYGYTF.

The chain carries TRBV27 and TRBJ1-2; TRBD1 agrees at 7 bases. The V gene end was trimmed by 3 bases and the J gene end by 6 bases; junction bases not matched to a gene: 4. CDR3 size: 13 residues. Germline V CDR1 and CDR2: MNHEY, SMNVEV (reference sequence). The CDR3 here is CASSLDRFDGYTF. The CDR3 DNA reads as TGTGCCAGCAGTTTGGACAGGTTCGATGGCTACACCTTC.

In nucleotides, the CDR3 is TGTGCCAGCAGTTACTGGGGGGGTAGGAATGAAAAACTGTTTTTT. Translating it yields CASSYWGGRNEKLFF. The chain couples TRBV6-5 to TRBJ1-4, with D perhaps TRBD1 (5 bases). V dropped 1 base and J dropped 5 bases, with 11 bases sitting between them. The CDR3 contains 15 residues. Per the germline V gene, CDR1 is MNHEY and CDR2 is SVGAGI.

The chain recombines TRBV29-1 with TRBJ2-5; D perhaps matches TRBD1 (5 bases). The DNA end is a closer match to TRBJ2-7, so the J assignment may be wrong. Germline CDR1 SQVTM, CDR2 ANQGSEA. The CDR3 is 13 amino acids. The chain's CDR3 is CSVGARQTYEQYF. The DNA for the CDR3 is TGCAGCGTTGGGGCTAGACAGACCTACGAGCAGTACTTC.

J is TRBJ1-6 and V is TRBV19; D gene ambiguous. Trimming cost V 7 bases and J 8 bases, with 15 bases left between them. CDR3 length equals 14 residues. CDR1 is LNHDA, CDR2 SQIVND, per germline (reference sequence). The CDR3 DNA reads as TGTGCCAGTATCGCCATCCCCTTCTATTCACCCCTCCACTTT. It codes for CASIAIPFYSPLHF. Full variable domain (outside the CDR3, taken from reference TRBV19 and TRBJ1-6): DGGITQSPKYLFRKEGQNVTLSCEQNLNHDAMYWYRQDPGQGLRLIYYSQIVNDFQKGDIAEGYSVSREKKESFPLTVTSAQKNPTAFYLCASIAIPFYSPLHFGNGTRLTVT.